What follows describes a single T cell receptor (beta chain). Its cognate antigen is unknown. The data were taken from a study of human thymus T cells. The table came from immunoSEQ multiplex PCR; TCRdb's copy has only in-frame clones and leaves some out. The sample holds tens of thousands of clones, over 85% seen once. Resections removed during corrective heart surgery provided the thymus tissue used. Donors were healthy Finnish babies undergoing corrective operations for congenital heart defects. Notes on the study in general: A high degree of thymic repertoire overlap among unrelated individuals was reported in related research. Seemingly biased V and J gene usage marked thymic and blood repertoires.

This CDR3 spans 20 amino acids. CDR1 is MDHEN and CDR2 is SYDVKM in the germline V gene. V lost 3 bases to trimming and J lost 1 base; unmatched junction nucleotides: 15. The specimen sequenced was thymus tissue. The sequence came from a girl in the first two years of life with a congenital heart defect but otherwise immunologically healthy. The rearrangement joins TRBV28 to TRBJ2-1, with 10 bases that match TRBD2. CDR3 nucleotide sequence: TGTGCCAGCAGTTTCCATGGAGAACCATTAGCGGGGGGATCCTACAATGAGCAGTTCTTC. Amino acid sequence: CASSFHGEPLAGGSYNEQFF. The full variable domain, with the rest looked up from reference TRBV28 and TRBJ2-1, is DVKVTQSSRYLVKRTGEKVFLECVQDMDHENMFWYRQDPGLGLRLIYFSYDVKMKEKGDIPEGYSVSREKKERFSLILESASTNQTSMYLCASSFHGEPLAGGSYNEQFFGPGTRLTVL.